This TCR beta chain was observed in a study of blood T cell repertoires in COVID-19. The repertoire was sequenced with immunoSEQ multiplex PCR; TCRdb's copy has only in-frame clones and lacks some. Of approximately 300,000 clones listed, roughly 87% are singletons. There are 13 residues in the CDR3. The V and J ends lost 7 bases and 6 bases respectively, with 13 bases between them. The V gene's germline CDR1 is SNHLY and CDR2 FYNNEI. The sample consisted of PBMCs or T cells enriched from blood (not recorded which). The chain has TRBV2 and TRBJ1-5; D is possibly TRBD1 (6 bases). The source of this sequence is a woman under 40 who had recovered from COVID-19. The CDR3, as DNA: TGTGCCAGCAAACCGGACAGATCTCAGCCCCAGCATTTT. Translating it yields CASKPDRSQPQHF.